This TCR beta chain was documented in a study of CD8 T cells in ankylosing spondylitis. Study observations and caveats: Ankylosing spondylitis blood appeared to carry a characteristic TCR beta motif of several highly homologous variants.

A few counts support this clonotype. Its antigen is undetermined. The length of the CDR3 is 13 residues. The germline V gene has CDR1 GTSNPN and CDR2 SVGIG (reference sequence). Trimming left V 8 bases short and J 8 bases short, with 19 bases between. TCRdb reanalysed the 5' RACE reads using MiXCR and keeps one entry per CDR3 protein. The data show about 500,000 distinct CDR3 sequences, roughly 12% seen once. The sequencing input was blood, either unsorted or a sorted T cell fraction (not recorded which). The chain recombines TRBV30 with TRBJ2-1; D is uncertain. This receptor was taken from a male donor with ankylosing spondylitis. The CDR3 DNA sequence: TGTGCCGGCTCCCTCGGCTACATAGATGAGCAGTTCTTC. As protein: CAGSLGYIDEQFF.